This T cell receptor (beta chain) was recovered during a study of CD8+CD57+ T cells in acquired aplastic anemia listed by TCRdb under 2018. Broadly, across the study: DNA extracted from sorted CD4+ and CD8+ cells had a mean of 3.2 ug, with a range of 0.2 to 27.4 ug. Mean read counts for healthy donor samples were 8.5 million to 10.8 million for CD4+ cells and under 14 million for CD8+ cells.

In this study, sorted CD4+ and CD8+ T cells from the blood of healthy subjects and of severe aplastic anemia patients had their TCR repertoires deep-sequenced. Ficoll-Paque density gradient centrifugation was used to isolate peripheral blood mononuclear cells. Before DNA extraction, CD4+ and CD8+ T cells were sorted by FACS or by magnetic beads. In the germline V gene (reference sequence), CDR1 corresponds to LNHDA and CDR2 to SQIVND. Measured from the cysteine to the phenylalanine, the CDR3 is 14 residues long. The entry retains the CDR3 DNA only, 42 bases that are in frame from base 1. What the work shows at the level of the full study, not this receptor alone: Approximately 27 CD8+ CDR3 sequences were found in both patients and controls but appeared to be highly expressed in patients and within the immunodominant clones of the patients. Between patients and healthy controls, no significant difference in CD8+ Simpson's diversity was found (P=0.060).

TCR beta VDJ combination and CDR3 sequence profiling used genomic DNA as the template. An Illumina HiSeq 2000 was the platform used for TCR repertoire sequencing. On the study's bioinformatics: TRBV/TRBJ rearrangement plots, CDR3 size and DJ length profiles, and Simpson's diversity index were used to assess repertoires. The most abundant DNA sequence in the deep sequencing data was taken as the immunodominant clone. CDR3 amino acid sequences were checked for sharing across subjects and were also compared against the VDJdb database and published repertoires. TCRdb reanalyzed the raw reads on its own, using fastp at Q25 for trimming and MiXCR for clone calling, and kept in-frame beta chains. CDR3 protein sequences are deduplicated, and each keeps its most common genes and DNA. Clone size and V and J calls follow TCRdb, not the original study. Present in this sample are roughly 170,000 distinct CDR3 sequences, under 75% of which were seen just once. About 41% of the sample lies in the top ten.

Regarding this clonotype: Its specific antigen is unknown. A junction end diverges from the germline sequence, so it may reflect a read error.

Sequencing used sorted CD4+, CD8+, or CD8+CD57+ T cells (not recorded which) from PBMCs. The TCR originated in a human donor in good health. The chain is made from TRBV19 and TRBJ2-7; D gene: possibly TRBD1, on 7 matching bases. The sequenced DNA: TGTGACAGTAGCGAGACAGGGACTCCCTACGAGCAGTACTTC. The encoded protein is CDSSETGTPYEQYF.